This paragraph covers one TCR beta chain sequence. What it binds is not known. The record originates from a study of shared clonotypes between healthy human individuals. On the study more broadly: Every donor yielded three CD4 naive, three CD4 memory, two CD8 naive and one CD8 memory plate.

Study-level points and caveats: Against clonotypes common to all four donors, non-shared ones had lower generation probabilities. Across subsets, estimated richness was generally greater for naive than for memory populations.

V shed 3 bases and J shed 1 base, with 13 bases lying between them. The V gene's germline CDR1 is SGHNT and CDR2 YYREEE (reference sequence). The CDR3 contains 16 residues. Genomic DNA per cell subset filled all wells of several immunoSEQ plates. Produced via immunoSEQ multiplex PCR; TCRdb's table is partial and in-frame only. The data show around 600,000 clones, with about 96% seen just once and 0.045% to 0.06% held by the top ten. The chain is built from TRBV5-4 and TRBJ2-2; D is unresolved. The clonotype comes from a young woman in good health. The source material was naive CD4+ T cells sorted from blood. The subset was: CD45RA+ positively selected. The CDR3 reads CASSWDPQMNTGELFF. Written as DNA, the CDR3 is TGTGCCAGCAGCTGGGATCCTCAAATGAACACCGGGGAGCTGTTTTTT.